The rows below give T cell receptor beta chains drawn from one sample of a study of control samples from healthy donors and cancer patients. Libraries were prepared by immunoSEQ multiplex PCR; TCRdb keeps only in-frame clonotypes and omits some of them. The data contain about 120,000 clones, 88% of them singletons. The sample was blood. These receptors originate from a woman between 65 and 79 years old in good health. Each CDR3 is given with its conserved first and last residue. D genes are given only for firm matches. Size tells how often a clone was seen (once, few, many) or the class of an expanded clone, and some rows leave it out.

CDR3 DNA: TGTGCCAGCAGTCGACGTTCGGACAGGGCGGCCACTGAAGCTTTCTTT
CDR3 protein: CASSRRSDRAATEAFF
clone size: NA
J gene: TRBJ1-1
V gene: TRBV27
D gene: TRBD1

CDR3 DNA: TGTGCCAGTAGTATCAGACAGGGACTTGTTGGGGGCTATGGCTACACCTTC
CDR3 protein: CASSIRQGLVGGYGYTF
clone size: once
J gene: TRBJ1-2
V gene: TRBV19
D gene: TRBD1

CDR3 DNA: TGCGCCAGCAGCGCCACCGGACGGGCAACTAATGAAAAACTGTTTTTT
CDR3 protein: CASSATGRATNEKLFF
clone size: NA
J gene: TRBJ1-4
V gene: TRBV5-1
D gene: NA

CDR3 DNA: TGTGCCAGTAGTATTTCCCGGGGAGGCCAGCCCCAGCATTTT
CDR3 protein: CASSISRGGQPQHF
clone size: NA
J gene: TRBJ1-5
V gene: TRBV19
D gene: NA

CDR3 DNA: TGTGCCAGTAGTATAGGCACCACCGACCGCTATGGCTACACCTTC
CDR3 protein: CASSIGTTDRYGYTF
clone size: NA
J gene: TRBJ1-2
V gene: TRBV19
D gene: NA

CDR3 DNA: TGTGCCAGCAGCTTAGCGCAGGGGGGCTACACCTTC
CDR3 protein: CASSLAQGGYTF
clone size: NA
J gene: TRBJ1-2
V gene: TRBV7-9
D gene: NA

CDR3 DNA: TGCGCCAGCAGCTTGGGAGGGAACTATGGCTACACCTTC
CDR3 protein: CASSLGGNYGYTF
clone size: NA
J gene: TRBJ1-2
V gene: TRBV5-1
D gene: NA

CDR3 DNA: TGTGCCAGCAGCGAACTCCGACAGGGGGCGGGAGGCTACACCTTC
CDR3 protein: CASSELRQGAGGYTF
clone size: NA
J gene: TRBJ1-2
V gene: TRBV25-1
D gene: TRBD1

CDR3 DNA: TGTGCCAGTAGGAGGCGCGCAGACAGGCCCAGCTACACCTTC
CDR3 protein: CASRRRADRPSYTF
clone size: once
J gene: TRBJ1-2
V gene: TRBV19
D gene: NA

CDR3 DNA: TGTGCCAGCTCATCCAGCGCCCGCTCTGGAAACACCATATATTTT
CDR3 protein: CASSSSARSGNTIYF
clone size: NA
J gene: TRBJ1-3
V gene: TRBV18
D gene: NA

CDR3 DNA: TGCGCCAGCAGTCCCCGACAGGGGGTGTCGAACACTGAAGCTTTCTTT
CDR3 protein: CASSPRQGVSNTEAFF
clone size: NA
J gene: TRBJ1-1
V gene: TRBV5-1
D gene: TRBD1

CDR3 DNA: TGTGCCAGCAACGAGAGAATTGACTATGGCTACACCTTC
CDR3 protein: CASNERIDYGYTF
clone size: NA
J gene: TRBJ1-2
V gene: TRBV6-5
D gene: NA

CDR3 DNA: TGTGCCAGCAGCCCTCCGGGGGGCGCGTGGGCCGGGGAGCTGTTTTTT
CDR3 protein: CASSPPGGAWAGELFF
clone size: NA
J gene: TRBJ2-2
V gene: TRBV11-2
D gene: NA

CDR3 DNA: TGTGCCAGCTCACCGAGGGGGGGGGACCCCTATGGCTACACCTTC
CDR3 protein: CASSPRGGDPYGYTF
clone size: NA
J gene: TRBJ1-2
V gene: TRBV18
D gene: NA

CDR3 DNA: TGTGCCAGCTCCCCCTCGACAGGGGACCTCCACTTT
CDR3 protein: CASSPSTGDLHF
clone size: few
J gene: TRBJ1-6
V gene: TRBV18
D gene: TRBD1

CDR3 DNA: TGTGCCAGCAGTTCCCAGGCTGTAGCGGTTCTATACGAGCAGTACTTC
CDR3 protein: CASSSQAVAVLYEQYF
clone size: NA
J gene: TRBJ2-7
V gene: TRBV6-2/TRBV6-3
D gene: NA

CDR3 DNA: TGTGCCAGCAGTGAAATGGGGCATCAGCCCCAGCATTTT
CDR3 protein: CASSEMGHQPQHF
clone size: NA
J gene: TRBJ1-5
V gene: TRBV12-3/TRBV12-4
D gene: NA

CDR3 DNA: TGTGCCACCAGCGACCGATTACGGGGGAGCAATCAGCCCCAGCATTTT
CDR3 protein: CATSDRLRGSNQPQHF
clone size: NA
J gene: TRBJ1-5
V gene: TRBV15
D gene: NA

CDR3 DNA: TGTGCCAGCAGCCCCCGAGCCGGACGGTACGAGCAGTACTTC
CDR3 protein: CASSPRAGRYEQYF
clone size: NA
J gene: TRBJ2-7
V gene: TRBV11-2
D gene: NA

CDR3 DNA: TGTGCCAGCAGTGAGTCCGGGACAGGGATTCATCAGCCCCAGCATTTT
CDR3 protein: CASSESGTGIHQPQHF
clone size: NA
J gene: TRBJ1-5
V gene: TRBV2
D gene: TRBD1

CDR3 DNA: TGTGCCAGCCTTAGCGGGGGGGCCCAGTACTTC
CDR3 protein: CASLSGGAQYF
clone size: NA
J gene: TRBJ2-5
V gene: TRBV11-2
D gene: TRBD2

CDR3 DNA: TGTGCCAGCAGCCAAGATGCGCGGAACACTGAAGCTTTCTTT
CDR3 protein: CASSQDARNTEAFF
clone size: NA
J gene: TRBJ1-1
V gene: TRBV4-2
D gene: NA